The rows below give T cell receptor beta chains drawn from one sample of a study of blood T cell repertoires in COVID-19. Sequencing was performed with immunoSEQ multiplex PCR; in TCRdb, only in-frame clones are kept and a portion is missing. This repertoire shows approximately 300,000 clones, approximately 83% found once; its top ten account for 4.3%. The sample was PBMCs or T cells enriched from blood (not recorded which). These receptors were collected from a woman younger than 45 who had recovered from COVID-19. CDR3s include the opening cysteine and the closing phenylalanine or tryptophan.

J | V | CDR3
TRBJ1-2 | TRBV7-3 | CASSLHQDYGYTF
TRBJ1-4 | TRBV7-8 | CASSPGGREKLFF
TRBJ1-2 | TRBV6-5 | CASSYSGLSNGYTF
TRBJ1-2 | TRBV19 | CASSIRTGGDGYTF
TRBJ1-2 | TRBV5-1 | CASSSPRDSRYTF
TRBJ2-5 | TRBV6-2/TRBV6-3 | CASSYWRGAGETQYF
. | TRBV28 | CASSPMRLSHYEQFF
TRBJ1-5 | TRBV7-8 | CASSLYSGREGYSNQPQHF
TRBJ2-4 | TRBV4-2 | CASSQASGKNIQYF
TRBJ1-2 | TRBV29-1 | CSALGTGSYGYTF
TRBJ2-1 | TRBV10-3 | CAISILLAGDNEQFF
TRBJ1-5 | TRBV28 | CASRPTGNNQPQHF
TRBJ1-6 | TRBV25-1 | CASSEPGQGRTLHF
TRBJ2-2 | TRBV11-2 | CASSQTGATGELFF
TRBJ2-1 | TRBV10-1 | CASSEGDRFYNEQFF
TRBJ2-1 | TRBV24-1 | CATSDEGQGGNEQFF
TRBJ2-3 | TRBV5-5 | CASSLRPGQRSTDTQYF
TRBJ2-7 | TRBV5-1 | CASSLTGGLSYEQYF
TRBJ1-2 | TRBV18 | CASSPTGIRDRTSNYGYTF
TRBJ1-4 | TRBV11-3 | CASSLDHGQKLFF
TRBJ1-2 | TRBV7-2 | CASSLAGQGGGYTF
TRBJ2-7 | TRBV7-2 | CASSLVGQGQQYF
TRBJ2-7 | TRBV28 | CASSLGGRLGDEQYF
TRBJ1-2 | TRBV9 | CASSQRSGDGATLLF
TRBJ2-7 | TRBV28 | CASSLISMVHEQYF
TRBJ1-5 | TRBV27 | CASSLWGGEIQPQHF
TRBJ2-1 | TRBV19 | CASSIRAEQFF
TRBJ1-4 | TRBV5-5 | CASSLAGIATNEKLFF
TRBJ2-2 | TRBV6-5 | CASLANTGELFF